This TCR beta chain was identified during a study of metastatic and nonmetastatic thyroid tumors. Overall study context: Peripheral blood and tumor or nodule samples from malignant and benign thyroid patients were compared.

As for this clone: What it binds is not known.

V was trimmed by 6 bases and J by 2 bases, leaving 10 bases between them. This CDR3 has 13 residues. CDR1 is LGHNA, CDR2 YSLEER, per germline. Study-wide results and limits: Reported TCR beta diversity, measured in blood and tumor, was significantly higher for malignant thyroid tumors than for benign nodules.

Thyroid surgery had not been preceded by any treatment in any patient. As handled by the study authors: A classifier of distant metastasis in papillary thyroid cancer was built from CDR3 differences (across clinicopathological groups). TCRdb recomputed clones from the PCR reads via MiXCR. The V and J calls shown here were made by TCRdb, not taken from the authors' results. The sample has around 19,000 clones, approximately 10% seen once. The chain has TRBV4-3 and TRBJ2-5; D not resolved. The TCR originated in a female donor with papillary thyroid cancer or a benign thyroid nodule (not recorded which). Some clones in this sample may be carry-over from other donors' samples. Sequencing was done on a sample of blood. The DNA for the CDR3 is TGCGCCAGCAGTCGGTCCGTTCAAGAGACCCAGTACTTC. Translating gives CASSRSVQETQYF.